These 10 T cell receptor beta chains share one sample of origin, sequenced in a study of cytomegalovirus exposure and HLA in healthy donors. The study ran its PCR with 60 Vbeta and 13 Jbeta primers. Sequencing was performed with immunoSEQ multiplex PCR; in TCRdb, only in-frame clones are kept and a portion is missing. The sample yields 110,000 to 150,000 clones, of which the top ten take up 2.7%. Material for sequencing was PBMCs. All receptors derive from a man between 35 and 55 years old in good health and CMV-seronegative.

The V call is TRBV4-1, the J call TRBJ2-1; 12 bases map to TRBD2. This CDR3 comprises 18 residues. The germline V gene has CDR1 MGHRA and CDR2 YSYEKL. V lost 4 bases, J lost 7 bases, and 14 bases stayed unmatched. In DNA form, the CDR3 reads TGCGCCAGCAGCCCCACCCAGTCTAGCGGGGGGGCAGGGAATGAGCAGTTCTTC. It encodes CASSPTQSSGGAGNEQFF.

The CDR3 DNA is TGTGCCAGCAGTGTTAATAGTATCTCCTACAATGAGCAGTTCTTC. Translation gives CASSVNSISYNEQFF. The chain couples TRBV9 to TRBJ2-1, with D uncertain. Per germline, CDR1 SGDLS and CDR2 YYNGEE. The CDR3 extends over 15 amino acids. The ends were cut back, 5 bases at V and 0 bases at J, with 12 bases in the middle.

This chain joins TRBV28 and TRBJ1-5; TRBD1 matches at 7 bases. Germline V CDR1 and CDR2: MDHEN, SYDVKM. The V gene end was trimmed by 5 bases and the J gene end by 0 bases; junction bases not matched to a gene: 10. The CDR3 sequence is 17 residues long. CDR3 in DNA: TGTGCCAGCAGTGCCGTTTCCGGGACAGTTAGCAATCAGCCCCAGCATTTT. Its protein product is CASSAVSGTVSNQPQHF.

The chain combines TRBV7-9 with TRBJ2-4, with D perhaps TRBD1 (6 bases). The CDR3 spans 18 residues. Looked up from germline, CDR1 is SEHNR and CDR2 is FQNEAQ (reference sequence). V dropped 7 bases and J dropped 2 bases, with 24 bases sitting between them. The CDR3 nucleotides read TGTGCCAGCACCCCATATTCGGGTTGGGGGCGAACCAAAAACATTCAGTACTTC. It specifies CASTPYSGWGRTKNIQYF.

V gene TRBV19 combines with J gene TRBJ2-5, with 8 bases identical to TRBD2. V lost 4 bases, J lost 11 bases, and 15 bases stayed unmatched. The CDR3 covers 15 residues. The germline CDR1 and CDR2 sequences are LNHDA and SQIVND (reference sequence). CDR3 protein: CASSRSAGALLGQYF. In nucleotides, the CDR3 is TGTGCCAGTAGTAGATCAGCGGGGGCCCTACTTGGGCAGTACTTC.

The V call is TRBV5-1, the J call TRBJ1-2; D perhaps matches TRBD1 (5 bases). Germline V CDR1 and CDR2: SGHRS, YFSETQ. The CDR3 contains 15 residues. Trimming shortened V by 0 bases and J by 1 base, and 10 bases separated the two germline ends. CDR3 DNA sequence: TGCGCCAGCAGCTTGGGGGGCGCAGATAACTATGGCTACACCTTC. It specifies CASSLGGADNYGYTF.

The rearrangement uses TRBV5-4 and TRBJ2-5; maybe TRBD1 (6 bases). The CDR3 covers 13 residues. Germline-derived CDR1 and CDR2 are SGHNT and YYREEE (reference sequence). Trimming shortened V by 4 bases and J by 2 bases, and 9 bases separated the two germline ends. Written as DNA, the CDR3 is TGTGCCAGCAGCAAGACAGGTCAAGAGACCCAGTACTTC. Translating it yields CASSKTGQETQYF.

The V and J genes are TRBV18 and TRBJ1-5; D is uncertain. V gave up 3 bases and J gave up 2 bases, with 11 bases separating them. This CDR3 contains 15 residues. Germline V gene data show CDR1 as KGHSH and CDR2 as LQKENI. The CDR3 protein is CASSPEVLGNQPQHF. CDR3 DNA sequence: TGTGCCAGCTCACCCGAGGTCCTTGGCAATCAGCCCCAGCATTTT.

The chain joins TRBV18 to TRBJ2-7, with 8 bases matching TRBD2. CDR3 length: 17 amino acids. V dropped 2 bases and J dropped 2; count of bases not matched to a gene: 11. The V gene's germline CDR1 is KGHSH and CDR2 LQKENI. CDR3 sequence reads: CASSPNNQGLGPYEQYF. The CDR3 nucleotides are TGTGCCAGCTCACCAAACAATCAGGGACTAGGGCCCTACGAGCAGTACTTC.

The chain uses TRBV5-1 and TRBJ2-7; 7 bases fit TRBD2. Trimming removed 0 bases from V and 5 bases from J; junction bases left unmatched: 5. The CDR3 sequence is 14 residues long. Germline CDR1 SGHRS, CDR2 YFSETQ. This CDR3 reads CASSLAWGGDEQYF. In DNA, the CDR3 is TGCGCCAGCAGCTTGGCGTGGGGGGGGGACGAGCAGTACTTC.